This is a list of T cell receptor beta chains from one sample in a study of low-dose radiotherapy and immunotherapy resistance in tumors. TCRdb recomputed calls from the reads with MiXCR, one row per CDR3 protein. This sample has 60,000 to 75,000 distinct CDR3 sequences, with 26% found just once. Sequenced material: PBMCs, taken before treatment. The receptors here all came from a male donor with rectosigmoid adenocarcinoma. Each CDR3 is given with its conserved first and last residue. D genes are given only for firm matches. Part of the rows lack a size; the others show once, few, many or a class for expanded clones.

d_call	v_call	clone_size	j_call	cdr3_nt	cdr3_aa
.	TRBV26	.	TRBJ1-1	TGTGCCAGCAGTCCGGACACCAATGAAGCTTTCTTT	CASSPDTNEAFF
TRBD1	TRBV28	.	TRBJ2-7	TGTGCCAGTCTAGACAGGGCAACCTACGAGCAGTACTTC	CASLDRATYEQYF
.	TRBV30	many	TRBJ1-2	TGTGCCTGGAGTGGCGAGACCGGCCCATCCTATGGCTACACCTTC	CAWSGETGPSYGYTF
TRBD2	TRBV20-1	many	TRBJ2-7	TGCAGTGCTAGAGTCACTAGCGGGATGGTATGGGGGGCCTACGAGCAGTACTTC	CSARVTSGMVWGAYEQYF
.	TRBV24-1	.	TRBJ2-3	TGTGCCACCAGTGATTGGGGGGGCAGCGGACTCACAGATACGCAGTATTTT	CATSDWGGSGLTDTQYF
.	TRBV4-3	many	TRBJ1-1	TGCGCCAGCAGCGCCCGGCCCACTGAAGCTTTCTTT	CASSARPTEAFF
.	TRBV5-4	many	TRBJ2-1	TGTGCCAGCAGCTTGGAGGCCGGCAGCGTAGAGTTCTTC	CASSLEAGSVEFF
TRBD2	TRBV7-2	many	TRBJ2-1	TGTGCCAGCAGGCCTAGCGGGGGGCCGGCGGTCAATGAGCAGTTCTTC	CASRPSGGPAVNEQFF
.	TRBV5-1	.	TRBJ2-2	TGCGCCAGCACATCGGGGGCCGGGCGCGGGGAGCTGTTTTTT	CASTSGAGRGELFF
.	TRBV24-1	.	TRBJ2-1	TGTGCCACCAGTGATTCCCGGGACGGGTCTTCCTACGAGCAGTTCTTC	CATSDSRDGSSYEQFF
.	TRBV20-1	.	TRBJ1-1	TGCAGTGCTAGAGACTCCGGACAGACGAACACTGAAGCTTTCTTT	CSARDSGQTNTEAFF
.	TRBV27	many	TRBJ2-7	TGTGCCAGCAGTTTCCTTCATTTATCAGAGCAGTACTTC	CASSFLHLSEQYF
TRBD2	TRBV7-9	many	TRBJ2-1	TGTGCCAGCAGCTCCCCCCTAGCGGGAGGGCCGAATGAGCAGTTCTTC	CASSSPLAGGPNEQFF
.	TRBV6-2/TRBV6-3	many	TRBJ2-7	TGTGCCAGCACTTCCGGTGGTAGCGGCTCCTACGAGCAGTACTTC	CASTSGGSGSYEQYF
.	TRBV6-1	many	TRBJ2-5	TGTGCCAGCACCCTCAACCTCCAAGAGACCCAGTACTTC	CASTLNLQETQYF
.	TRBV6-2/TRBV6-3	many	TRBJ1-2	TGTGCCAGCAGTAGGGGGGGTGAATCATATGGCTACACCTTC	CASSRGGESYGYTF
.	TRBV6-2/TRBV6-3	few	TRBJ1-5	TGTGCCAGCAGTTACTCGTACGGTGCGGGGCAGCCCCAGCATTTT	CASSYSYGAGQPQHF
TRBD2	TRBV7-8	.	TRBJ2-1	TGTGCCAGCACCCTGATAGCGGGGGCCTACAATGAGCAGTTCTTC	CASTLIAGAYNEQFF
TRBD1	TRBV19	many	TRBJ2-7	TGTGCCAGTAGTACTTCCGGGACAGGGAGACATTCCTACGAGCAGTACTTC	CASSTSGTGRHSYEQYF
TRBD1	TRBV28	few	TRBJ1-5	TGTGCCAGCAGTTTAGGGCAGGGGGCCTGGCAGCCCCAGCATTTT	CASSLGQGAWQPQHF
TRBD1	TRBV28	many	TRBJ1-5	TGTGCCAGCAGCCAGGGGGCCAGGGCGGGGGGTAGCAATCAGCCCCAGCATTTT	CASSQGARAGGSNQPQHF
.	TRBV29-1	.	TRBJ2-1	TGCAGCGTTGGGAGGTCAGGGGCGACCCTACCCTACAATGAGCAGTTCTTC	CSVGRSGATLPYNEQFF
TRBD1	TRBV5-1	few	TRBJ2-3	TGCGCCAGCGGTGGACAGGGGCCAACAGATACGCAGTATTTT	CASGGQGPTDTQYF